This T cell receptor beta chain was sequenced during a study of cytomegalovirus exposure and HLA in healthy donors. Every donor was a healthy person donating bone marrow. PCR involved 60 Vbeta and 13 Jbeta primers. Generated by immunoSEQ multiplex PCR, the TCRdb table keeps only in-frame clones and is missing some. The sample includes some 150,000 clones, roughly 80% of them seen just once. The CDR3 is 15 residues long. In germline, CDR1 is MNHNS, CDR2 SASEGT. With V trimmed by 10 bases and J by 5 bases, 12 bases remained unmatched. This rearrangement joins TRBV6-1 to TRBJ2-5, with 11 bases identical to TRBD2. Sequenced sample: PBMCs. The receptor was isolated from a man aged 40-50 years in good health and CMV-seropositive. This CDR3 reads CATGEGSGRGETQYF. The CDR3 DNA is TGTGCCACCGGGGAGGGTAGCGGGAGGGGGGAGACCCAGTACTTC.